This entry features one T cell receptor beta chain sequence. What it recognizes is unknown. This sample was included in a study of cytomegalovirus exposure and HLA in healthy donors. It was with 60 Vbeta and 13 Jbeta primers that the PCR ran. TCRdb's table, derived via immunoSEQ multiplex PCR, lists solely in-frame clones and lacks some. The data contain about 120,000 clones, 70% to 85% of them seen just once; the ten biggest clones take up 3.5% to 4%. Trimming cost V 3 bases and J 6 bases, with 15 bases left between them. Germline V gene data show CDR1 as SNHLY and CDR2 as FYNNEI. The CDR3 extends over 15 amino acids. Points from the study as a whole: Sequencing probably produced one cluster of sequence variants that were highly shared.

The clonotype originates from a human donor in good health. What was sequenced was PBMCs. This sequence joins TRBV2 and TRBJ2-1; the D gene is possibly TRBD1 (5 bases). The CDR3 loop reads CASSESSRGSNEQFF. For the CDR3, the DNA is TGTGCCAGCAGTGAGAGTTCTAGGGGATCCAATGAGCAGTTCTTC. The full variable domain, completed using reference TRBV2 and TRBJ2-1, is EPEVTQTPSHQVTQMGQEVILRCVPISNHLYFYWYRQILGQKVEFLVSFYNNEISEKSEIFDDQFSVERPDGSNFTLKIRSTKLEDSAMYFCASSESSRGSNEQFFGPGTRLTVL.